This section outlines one T cell receptor beta chain sequence together with its context. The antigen is not known. The protocol was immunoSEQ multiplex PCR, while the TCRdb copy is restricted to in-frame clones and leaves out a portion. The table includes about 150,000 clones, 80% to 90% detected once. The sample belongs to a study of T cell responses to AZD1222 COVID-19 vaccine. CDR3 size: 13 residues. V lost 5 bases and J lost 3, with 11 bases in between. General study findings and limits: Two AZD1222 administrations were followed by greater Spike-specific TCR breadth and depth. Sampling captured repertoires only after the peak T cell response. Vaccine-related CD4 TCRs covered spike, predominating at 160-218 and 743-854. At baseline, just 5 or 6 AZD1222 recipients tested seropositive.

The source is an adult in good health. The chain couples TRBV12-3 or TRBV12-4 to TRBJ2-7, with D unresolved. Here the sequenced sample was peripheral blood, taken on day 0 of AZD1222 vaccination. The CDR3 spells CASSPGLSYEQYF. Written as DNA, the CDR3 is TGTGCCAGCAGTCCTGGATTAAGCTACGAGCAGTACTTC.